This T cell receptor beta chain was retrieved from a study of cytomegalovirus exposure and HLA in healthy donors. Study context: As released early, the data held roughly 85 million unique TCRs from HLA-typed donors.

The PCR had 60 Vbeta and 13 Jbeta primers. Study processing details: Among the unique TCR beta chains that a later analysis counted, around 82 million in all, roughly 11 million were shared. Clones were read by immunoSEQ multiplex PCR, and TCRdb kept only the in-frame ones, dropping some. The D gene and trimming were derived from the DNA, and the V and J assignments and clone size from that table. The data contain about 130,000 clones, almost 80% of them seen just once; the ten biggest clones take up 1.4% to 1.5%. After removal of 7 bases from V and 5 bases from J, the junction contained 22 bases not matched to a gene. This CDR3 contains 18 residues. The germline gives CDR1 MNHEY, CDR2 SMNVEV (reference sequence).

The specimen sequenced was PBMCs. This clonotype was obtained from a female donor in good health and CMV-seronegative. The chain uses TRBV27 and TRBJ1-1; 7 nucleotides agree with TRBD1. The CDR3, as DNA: TGTGCCAGCATTCTAAGAGGAACAGGGGCCCGCCGGGGAACTGAAGCTTTCTTT. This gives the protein CASILRGTGARRGTEAFF.